What follows describes a single TCR beta chain. Its antigen is currently unknown. RNA transcripts served as the template for amplifying TCR beta CDR3 regions. RT-PCR in the first round (using the HTBI primer set) targeted the TCR CDR3. TCRdb reprocessed the multiplex PCR reads via MiXCR and lists one record per CDR3 protein. This sample has some 300,000 distinct CDR3 sequences; 13% occur once, and the top ten carry 7.8%. CDR1 is LGHNA and CDR2 is YSLEER in the germline V gene. The CDR3 contains 16 residues. Trimming removed 3 bases from V and 6 bases from J; junction bases left unmatched: 13. This record belongs to a study of T cells in Graves' hyperthyroidism and ophthalmopathy. Across the study: At the time of initial diagnosis and before any treatment, peripheral blood was collected. The study's findings and limits: Expanded thyroid clonotypes (above 0.001) were mostly also found in blood.

Patients were excluded because of uncontrolled infection, other autoimmune disease, pregnancy or lactation. When hyperthyroidism was first diagnosed, the blood sample was taken, preceding any ophthalmopathy symptoms. This chain joins TRBV4-3 and TRBJ1-2, with 7 bases that match TRBD1. The sequence came from a woman between 25 and 40 years old with Graves' hyperthyroidism that later progressed to Graves' ophthalmopathy. Sequenced sample: blood. CDR3 nucleotide sequence: TGCGCCAGCAGCCAGGGATTGAGGGACAGCCCCGATGGCTACACCTTC. Translating gives CASSQGLRDSPDGYTF.